This TCR beta chain was profiled in a study of blood T cell repertoires in COVID-19. About the research overall: Material from acute and convalescent COVID-19 was sourced from the United States, Italy and Spain. Sources were T cells, B-cell-depleted T cells, or PBMCs; the material itself was cDNA or gDNA.

The CDR3 covers 14 residues. The J segment lost 7 bases and the V segment lost 4 bases, leaving 6 bases of the junction unmatched. The germline V gene has CDR1 SGDLS and CDR2 YYNGEE. Clones were read by immunoSEQ multiplex PCR, and TCRdb kept only the in-frame ones, dropping some. The sample holds roughly 200,000 clones; about 91% are singletons and the top ten take around 2.3%. This clone was counted a single time. The chain uses TRBV9 and TRBJ1-5; 9 nucleotides line up with TRBD1. The receptor was isolated from a woman aged 40 to 55 with acute COVID-19. Sequencing was carried out using PBMCs or T cells enriched from blood (not recorded which). The CDR3 loop is CASSPTGGRQPQHF. The CDR3 coding sequence is TGTGCCAGCAGCCCCACAGGGGGCAGGCAGCCCCAGCATTTT.